This T cell receptor beta chain was recovered during a study of blood T cells in healthy people across ages. General observations from the study: Underestimates were what the diversity estimates from one million T cells were considered to be. Comparison with aged donors showed that long-lived donors had more naive CD4+ cells and higher diversity.

Then a second PCR, running about 7 to 11 cycles, was carried out with a sample-barcoded 5' primer and a J-beta primer mix. TCRdb itself ran the 5' RACE reads through MiXCR, one entry per CDR3 protein. The repertoire holds over 600,000 distinct CDR3 sequences, with more than 50% as singletons. Worth noting for this clonotype: No antigen is known for it.

The CDR3 totals 15 residues. Losses at the gene ends were 5 bases for V and 8 bases for J; bases not matched to a gene: 9. Germline V gene lookup returns CDR1 DFQATT and CDR2 SNEGSKA (reference sequence). PBMCs, at least 6 million per sample, were isolated. The receptor was derived from a man in his forties in good health. The sequenced sample was blood. This chain links TRBV20-1 with TRBJ2-3, with 14 nucleotides matching TRBD2. This CDR3 reads CSAQKRLAGGSTQYF. The CDR3 region has the DNA TGCAGTGCTCAGAAACGACTAGCGGGGGGGTCTACGCAGTATTTT.